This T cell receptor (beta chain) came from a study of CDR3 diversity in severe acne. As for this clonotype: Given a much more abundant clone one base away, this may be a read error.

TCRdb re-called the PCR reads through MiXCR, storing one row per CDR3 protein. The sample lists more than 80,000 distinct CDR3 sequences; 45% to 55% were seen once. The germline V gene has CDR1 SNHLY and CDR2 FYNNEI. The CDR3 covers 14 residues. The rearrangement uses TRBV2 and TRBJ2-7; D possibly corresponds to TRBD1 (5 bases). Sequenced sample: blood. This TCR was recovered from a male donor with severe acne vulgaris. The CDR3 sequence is CASTQGAKPYERYF. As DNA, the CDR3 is TGTGCCAGCACCCAGGGCGCTAAACCCTACGAGCGGTACTTC.